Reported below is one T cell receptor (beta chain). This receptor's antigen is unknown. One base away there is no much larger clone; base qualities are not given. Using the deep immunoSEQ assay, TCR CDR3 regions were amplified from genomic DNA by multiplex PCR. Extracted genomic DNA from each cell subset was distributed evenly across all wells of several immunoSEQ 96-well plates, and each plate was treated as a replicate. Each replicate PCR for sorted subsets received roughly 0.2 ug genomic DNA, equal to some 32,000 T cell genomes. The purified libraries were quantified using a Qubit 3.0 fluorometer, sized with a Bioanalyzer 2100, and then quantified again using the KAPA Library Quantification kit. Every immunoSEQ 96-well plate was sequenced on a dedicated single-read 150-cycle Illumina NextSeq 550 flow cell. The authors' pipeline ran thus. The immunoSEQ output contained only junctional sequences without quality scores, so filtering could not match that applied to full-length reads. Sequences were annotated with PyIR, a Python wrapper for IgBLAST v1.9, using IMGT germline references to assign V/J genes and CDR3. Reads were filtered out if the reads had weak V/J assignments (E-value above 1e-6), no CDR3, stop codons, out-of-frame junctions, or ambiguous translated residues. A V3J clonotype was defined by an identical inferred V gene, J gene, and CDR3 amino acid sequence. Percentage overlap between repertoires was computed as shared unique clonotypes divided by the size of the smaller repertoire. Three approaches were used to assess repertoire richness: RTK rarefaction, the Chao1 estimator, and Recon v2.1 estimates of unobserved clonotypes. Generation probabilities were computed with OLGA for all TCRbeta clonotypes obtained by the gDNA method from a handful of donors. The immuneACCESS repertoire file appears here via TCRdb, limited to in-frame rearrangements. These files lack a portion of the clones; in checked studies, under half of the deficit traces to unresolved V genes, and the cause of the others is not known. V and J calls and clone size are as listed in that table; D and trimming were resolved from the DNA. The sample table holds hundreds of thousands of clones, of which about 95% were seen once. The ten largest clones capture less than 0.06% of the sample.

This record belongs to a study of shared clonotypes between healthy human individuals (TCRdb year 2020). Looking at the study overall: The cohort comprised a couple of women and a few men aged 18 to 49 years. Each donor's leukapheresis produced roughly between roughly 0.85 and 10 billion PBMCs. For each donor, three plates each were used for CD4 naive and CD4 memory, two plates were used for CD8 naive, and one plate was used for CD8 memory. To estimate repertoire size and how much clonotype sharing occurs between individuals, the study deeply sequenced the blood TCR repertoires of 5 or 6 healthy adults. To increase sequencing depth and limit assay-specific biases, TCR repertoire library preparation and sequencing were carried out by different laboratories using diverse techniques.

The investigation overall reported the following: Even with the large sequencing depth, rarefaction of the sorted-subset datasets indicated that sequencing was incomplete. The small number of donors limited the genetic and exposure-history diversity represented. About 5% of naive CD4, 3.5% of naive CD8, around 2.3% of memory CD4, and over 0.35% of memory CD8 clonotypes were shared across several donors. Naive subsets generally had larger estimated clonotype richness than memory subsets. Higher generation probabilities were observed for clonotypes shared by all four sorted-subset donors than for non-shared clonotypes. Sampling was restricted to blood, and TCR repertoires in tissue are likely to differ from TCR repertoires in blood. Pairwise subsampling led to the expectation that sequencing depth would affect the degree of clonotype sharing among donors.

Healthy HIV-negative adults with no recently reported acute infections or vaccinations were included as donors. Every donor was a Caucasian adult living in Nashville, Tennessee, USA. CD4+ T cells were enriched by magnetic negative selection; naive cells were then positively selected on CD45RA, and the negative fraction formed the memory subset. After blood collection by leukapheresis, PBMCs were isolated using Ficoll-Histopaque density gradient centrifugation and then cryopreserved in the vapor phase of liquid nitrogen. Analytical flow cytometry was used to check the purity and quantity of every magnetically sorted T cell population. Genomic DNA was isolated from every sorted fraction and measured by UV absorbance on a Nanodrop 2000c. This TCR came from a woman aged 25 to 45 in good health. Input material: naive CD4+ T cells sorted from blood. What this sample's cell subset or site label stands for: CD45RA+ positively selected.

The CDR3 sequence is CASSLGGLAGPRGGTQYF. The DNA reads TGCGCCAGCAGCTTGGGAGGGCTGGCAGGGCCGAGGGGTGGTACCCAGTACTTC. The chain employs TRBV5-1 and TRBJ2-5, with the D gene tentatively TRBD1 or TRBD2, based on 5 matching bases in each. CDR1 and CDR2 are read off the germline V gene as SGHRS and YFSETQ. The junction carries 26 bases between V and J, which are trimmed by 0 bases and 8 bases respectively. The CDR3 covers 18 residues, taking in both the cysteine and the phenylalanine. Of all the DNA, just the CDR3 is kept, 54 bases in frame from base 1.